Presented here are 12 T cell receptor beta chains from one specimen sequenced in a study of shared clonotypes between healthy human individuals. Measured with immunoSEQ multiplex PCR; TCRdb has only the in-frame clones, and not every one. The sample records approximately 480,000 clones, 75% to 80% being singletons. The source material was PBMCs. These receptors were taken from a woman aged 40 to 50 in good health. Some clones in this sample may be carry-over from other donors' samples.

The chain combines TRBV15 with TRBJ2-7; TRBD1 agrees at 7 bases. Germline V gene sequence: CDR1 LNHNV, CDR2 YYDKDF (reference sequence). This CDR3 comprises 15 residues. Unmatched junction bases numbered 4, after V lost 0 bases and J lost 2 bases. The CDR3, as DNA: TGTGCCACCAGCAGAGATTTACAGGGGCCCTACGAGCAGTACTTC. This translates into CATSRDLQGPYEQYF. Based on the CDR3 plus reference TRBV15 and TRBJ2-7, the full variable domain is DAMVIQNPRYQVTQFGKPVTLSCSQTLNHNVMYWYQQKSSQAPKLLFHYYDKDFNNEADTPDNFQSRRPNTSFCFLDIRSPGLGDTAMYLCATSRDLQGPYEQYFGPGTRLTVT.

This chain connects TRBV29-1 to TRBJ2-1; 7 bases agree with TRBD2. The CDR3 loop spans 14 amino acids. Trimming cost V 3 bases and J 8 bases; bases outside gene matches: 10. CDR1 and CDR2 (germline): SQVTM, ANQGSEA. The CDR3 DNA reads TGCAGCGTTGACGGCCTAGCGGCCGCGGATGAGCAGTTCTTC. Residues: CSVDGLAAADEQFF.

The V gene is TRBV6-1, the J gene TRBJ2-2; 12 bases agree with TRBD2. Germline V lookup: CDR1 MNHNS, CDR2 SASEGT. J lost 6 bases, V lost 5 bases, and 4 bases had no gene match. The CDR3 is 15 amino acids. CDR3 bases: TGTGCCAGCAGTCCTAGCGGGAGGGACGCCGGGGAGCTGTTTTTT. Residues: CASSPSGRDAGELFF.

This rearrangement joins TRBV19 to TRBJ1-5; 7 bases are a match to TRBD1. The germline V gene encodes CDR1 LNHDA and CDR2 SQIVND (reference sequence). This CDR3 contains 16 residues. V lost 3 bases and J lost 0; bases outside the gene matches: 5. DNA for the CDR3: TGTGCCAGTAGTATGGGGACAGTTTATAGCAATCAGCCCCAGCATTTT. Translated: CASSMGTVYSNQPQHF.

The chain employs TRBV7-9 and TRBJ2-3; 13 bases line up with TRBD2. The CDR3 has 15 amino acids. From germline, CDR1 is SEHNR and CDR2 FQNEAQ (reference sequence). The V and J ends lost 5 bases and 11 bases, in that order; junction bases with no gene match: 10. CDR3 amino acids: CASSPGTSGAGGQYF. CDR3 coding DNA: TGTGCCAGCAGCCCTGGGACTAGCGGGGCAGGTGGGCAGTATTTT.

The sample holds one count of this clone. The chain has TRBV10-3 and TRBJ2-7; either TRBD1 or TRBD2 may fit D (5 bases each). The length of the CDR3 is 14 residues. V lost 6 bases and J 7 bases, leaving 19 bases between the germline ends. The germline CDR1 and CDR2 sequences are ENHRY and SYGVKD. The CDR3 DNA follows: TGTGCCATCAGACCGGGGACGGAAAACAAGGAGCAGTACTTC. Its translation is CAIRPGTENKEQYF.

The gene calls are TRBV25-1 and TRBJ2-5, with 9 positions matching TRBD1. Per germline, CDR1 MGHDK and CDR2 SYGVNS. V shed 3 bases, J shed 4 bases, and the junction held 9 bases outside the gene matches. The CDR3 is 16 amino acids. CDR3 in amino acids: CASSDPGTGRGETQYF. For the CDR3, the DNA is TGTGCCAGCAGTGATCCGGGGACAGGGCGGGGAGAGACCCAGTACTTC. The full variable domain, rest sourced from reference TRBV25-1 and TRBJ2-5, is EADIYQTPRYLVIGTGKKITLECSQTMGHDKMYWYQQDPGMELHLIHYSYGVNSTEKGDLSSESTVSRIRTEHFPLTLESARPSHTSQYLCASSDPGTGRGETQYFGPGTRLLVL.

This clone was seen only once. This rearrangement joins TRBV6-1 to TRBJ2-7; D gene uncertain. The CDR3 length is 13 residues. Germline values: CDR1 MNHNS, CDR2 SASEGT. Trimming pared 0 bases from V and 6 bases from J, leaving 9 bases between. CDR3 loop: CASSEARPFEQYF. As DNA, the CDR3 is TGTGCCAGCAGTGAAGCGCGGCCCTTCGAGCAGTACTTC.

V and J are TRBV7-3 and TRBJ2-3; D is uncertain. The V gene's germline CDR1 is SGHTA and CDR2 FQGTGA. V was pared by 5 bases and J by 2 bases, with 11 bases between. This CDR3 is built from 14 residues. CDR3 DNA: TGTGCCAGCAGCCCCCAGAGCGCCACAGATACGCAGTATTTT. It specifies CASSPQSATDTQYF.

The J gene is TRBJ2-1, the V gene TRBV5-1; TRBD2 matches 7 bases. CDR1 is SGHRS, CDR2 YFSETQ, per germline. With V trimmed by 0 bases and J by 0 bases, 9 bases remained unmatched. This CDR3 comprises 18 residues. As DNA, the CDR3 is TGCGCCAGCAGCTTGGCTGAATTCGGGACTATCTCCTACAATGAGCAGTTCTTC. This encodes CASSLAEFGTISYNEQFF. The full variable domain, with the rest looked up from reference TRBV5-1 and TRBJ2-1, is KAGVTQTPRYLIKTRGQQVTLSCSPISGHRSVSWYQQTPGQGLQFLFEYFSETQRNKGNFPGRFSGRQFSNSRSEMNVSTLELGDSALYLCASSLAEFGTISYNEQFFGPGTRLTVL.

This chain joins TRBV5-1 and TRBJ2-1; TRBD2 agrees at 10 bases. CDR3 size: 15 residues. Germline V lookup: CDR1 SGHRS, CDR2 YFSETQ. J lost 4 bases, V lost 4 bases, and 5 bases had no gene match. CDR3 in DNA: TGCGCCAGCAGCGAAGGGACTAGCGCATACAATGAGCAGTTCTTC. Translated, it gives CASSEGTSAYNEQFF.

The CDR3 loop is CASSVGQGDTEAFF. In DNA form, the CDR3 reads TGCGCCAGCAGCGTGGGACAGGGGGACACTGAAGCTTTCTTT. The chain joins TRBV5-1 to TRBJ1-1, with 11 positions matching TRBD1. CDR1 is SGHRS and CDR2 is YFSETQ in the germline V gene. This CDR3 comprises 14 residues. V dropped 4 bases and J dropped 3; count of bases not matched to a gene: 2. The full variable domain, its missing parts supplied by reference TRBV5-1 and TRBJ1-1, is KAGVTQTPRYLIKTRGQQVTLSCSPISGHRSVSWYQQTPGQGLQFLFEYFSETQRNKGNFPGRFSGRQFSNSRSEMNVSTLELGDSALYLCASSVGQGDTEAFFGQGTRLTVV.